This TCR beta chain is drawn from a study of T cells after posttransplantation cyclophosphamide. Points from the study as a whole: Later post-transplant blood repertoires were often dominated by donor CD8+ memory clones. Tissue-infiltrating T cells from skin or gut overlapped little with blood T cells. After PTCy, TRB diversity resembled that of CNI/methotrexate controls.

This clone was recorded many times. Antigen specificity is unknown. This CDR3 has 12 amino acids. Trimming left V 4 bases short and J 7 bases short, with 8 bases between. CDR1 is SGHVS and CDR2 is FQNEAQ in the germline V gene. The related graft donor's blood sample was taken on the day of bone marrow donation. The repertoire was sequenced with immunoSEQ multiplex PCR; TCRdb's copy has only in-frame clones and lacks some. This sample comprises some 43,000 clones, none seen once only. Sequences were obtained from PBMCs. This sequence originates from a man between 35 and 55 years old in good health, CMV-negative, and a related stem cell transplant donor. This chain connects TRBV7-8 to TRBJ2-1; unclear D gene. The CDR3 loop reads CASSSIRNEQFF. The CDR3 DNA reads as TGTGCCAGCAGCTCTATCAGGAATGAGCAGTTCTTC.